Following are 24 T cell receptor beta chains from one sample sequenced in a study of blood T cell repertoires in COVID-19. Assay used: immunoSEQ multiplex PCR; TCRdb lists only in-frame clones, some missing. The data contain roughly 360,000 clones, approximately 87% of them singletons. The specimen was PBMCs or T cells enriched from blood (not recorded which). The receptors were sampled from a woman between 25 and 40 years old with acute COVID-19.

The chain carries TRBV6-4 and TRBJ1-4, with D tentatively TRBD1 (6 bases). This CDR3 spans 14 amino acids. The V end was cut by 6 bases, the J end by 8 bases, with 16 bases between. CDR1 and CDR2 (germline): MRHNA, SNTAGT. For the CDR3, the DNA is TGTGCCAGCAGACCCCAGGGGAGGGGCGAAAAACTGTTTTTT. This gives the protein CASRPQGRGEKLFF.

The V gene is TRBV7-9, the J gene TRBJ2-7; the D gene is possibly TRBD1 (5 bases). The germline CDR1 and CDR2 sequences are SEHNR and FQNEAQ (reference sequence). The germline V and J ends were trimmed by 2 bases and 2 bases, with 13 bases remaining between them. The CDR3 is 15 amino acids. CDR3 region: CASSLWEQAPYEQYF. The CDR3 DNA is TGTGCCAGCAGCTTATGGGAACAGGCCCCCTACGAGCAGTACTTC. Full variable domain (outside the CDR3, taken from reference TRBV7-9 and TRBJ2-7): DTGVSQNPRHKITKRGQNVTFRCDPISEHNRLYWYRQTLGQGPEFLTYFQNEAQLEKSRLLSDRFSAERPKGSFSTLEIQRTEQGDSAMYLCASSLWEQAPYEQYFGPGTRLTVT.

This chain joins TRBV19 and TRBJ1-1; TRBD1 matches at 7 bases. Trimming at V came to 5 bases and at J to 7 bases, leaving 7 bases not matched to a gene. There are 13 residues in the CDR3. Germline-derived CDR1 and CDR2 are LNHDA and SQIVND (reference sequence). The CDR3 DNA reads TGTGCCAGTAGTGTACAAACAGGGGTTGAAGCTTTCTTT. As protein: CASSVQTGVEAFF.

The gene calls are TRBV9 and TRBJ1-3; weak D call: TRBD1 (6 bases). Germline V gene sequence: CDR1 SGDLS, CDR2 YYNGEE. This CDR3 has 16 amino acids. V was cut by 2 bases and J by 0 bases, with 12 bases left in between. The CDR3 loop reads CASSVHTGRSGNTIYF. CDR3 nucleotides: TGTGCCAGCAGCGTTCATACAGGGCGCTCTGGAAACACCATATATTTT.

The chain is built from TRBV4-2 and TRBJ2-3, with TRBD2 identical over 9 bases. Germline values: CDR1 LGHNA, CDR2 YNFKEQ. J gave up 3 bases and V 0 bases, and 7 bases lay outside the gene matches. The CDR3 has 17 residues. CDR3 nucleotide sequence: TGTGCCAGCAGCCAAGATCCGGCGGGGGGGAGGACAGATACGCAGTATTTT. Amino acids: CASSQDPAGGRTDTQYF.

For the CDR3, the DNA is TGTGCCTGGCAGGGGGCGACGGGTCAGCCCCAGCATTTT. Translated: CAWQGATGQPQHF. The chain combines TRBV30 with TRBJ1-5; 8 nucleotides line up with TRBD1. J lost 6 bases, V lost 5 bases, and 6 bases had no gene match. CDR1 GTSNPN and CDR2 SVGIG come from the germline V gene (reference sequence). This CDR3 is 13 amino acids long.

This clone showed up just a few times. This rearrangement joins TRBV6-5 to TRBJ1-1; TRBD1 is a possible D gene (6 bases). The CDR3 is 14 amino acids. Germline values: CDR1 MNHEY, CDR2 SVGAGI. V was shortened by 7 bases and J by 1 base, with 13 bases between the two germline ends. CDR3 sequence reads: CASTPGQSNTEAFF. CDR3 nucleotide sequence: TGTGCCAGCACCCCCGGACAGTCGAACACTGAAGCTTTCTTT.

This clone was seen once. The J gene is TRBJ2-2, the V gene TRBV7-3; D might be TRBD1 (7 bases). The CDR3 is 16 residues long. CDR1 is SGHTA and CDR2 is FQGTGA in the germline V gene. V shed 5 bases and J shed 1 base, with 14 bases lying between them. The CDR3 DNA sequence: TGTGCCAGCAGCCCCCAGGGGGGTCGGAACACCGGGGAGCTGTTTTTT. It codes for CASSPQGGRNTGELFF.

Here the CDR3 reads CASSSVGGLNEKLFF. The CDR3 coding sequence is TGTGCCAGCAGCTCGGTCGGGGGGCTTAATGAAAAACTGTTTTTT. The V gene is TRBV5-6, the J gene TRBJ1-4, with a possible D match to TRBD1 (6 bases). Trimming left V 3 bases short and J 4 bases short, with 13 bases between. The CDR3 has 15 residues. Per germline, CDR1 SGHDT and CDR2 YYEEEE.

This chain uses TRBV27 with TRBJ1-1; D perhaps matches TRBD1 (6 bases). The CDR3 covers 15 residues. V lost 0 bases and J 3 bases, leaving 11 bases between the germline ends. Germline V gene sequence: CDR1 MNHEY, CDR2 SMNVEV (reference sequence). The CDR3 region is CASSLSTGFDTEAFF. CDR3 nucleotides: TGTGCCAGCAGTTTATCCACAGGGTTTGACACTGAAGCTTTCTTT.

This rearrangement joins TRBV19 to TRBJ1-3; 9 nucleotides agree with TRBD1. Germline lookup yields CDR1 LNHDA and CDR2 SQIVND (reference sequence). The CDR3 contains 17 residues. Trimming at V came to 6 bases and at J to 3 bases, leaving 12 bases not matched to a gene. The CDR3 region is CASRTGTGRPRGNTIYF. In DNA, the CDR3 is TGTGCCAGTAGAACCGGGACAGGGAGACCTCGTGGAAACACCATATATTTT.

This chain uses TRBV19 with TRBJ1-3, with 7 bases lining up with TRBD1. V lost 7 bases to trimming and J lost 0 bases; unmatched junction nucleotides: 3. The CDR3 totals 14 residues. In germline, CDR1 is LNHDA, CDR2 SQIVND (reference sequence). As DNA, the CDR3 is TGTGCCAGTACATCAGGGGGCTCTGGAAACACCATATATTTT. This gives the protein CASTSGGSGNTIYF.

V gene TRBV2 combines with J gene TRBJ1-1, with D possibly matching TRBD1 (5 bases). Trimming shortened V by 5 bases and J by 1 base, and 17 bases separated the two germline ends. This CDR3 comprises 16 residues. Per the germline V gene, CDR1 is SNHLY and CDR2 is FYNNEI. This chain's CDR3 is CASSLYRRGPNTEAFF. The CDR3 coding sequence is TGTGCCAGCAGTCTCTACCGAAGGGGCCCGAACACTGAAGCTTTCTTT.

This rearrangement joins TRBV28 to TRBJ1-6, with D possibly being TRBD1 (6 bases). V lost 4 bases to trimming and J lost 3 bases, with 13 bases between them. Looked up from germline, CDR1 is MDHEN and CDR2 is SYDVKM. CDR3 length equals 16 residues. The CDR3 is CASSSLKQGYNSPLHF. CDR3 in DNA: TGTGCCAGCAGTTCCCTAAAACAGGGCTATAATTCACCCCTCCACTTT.

J is TRBJ2-3 and V is TRBV19; 8 nucleotides line up with TRBD2. In germline, CDR1 is LNHDA, CDR2 SQIVND (reference sequence). This CDR3 has 17 residues. After removal of 0 bases from V and 0 bases from J, the junction contained 5 bases not matched to a gene. This CDR3 is CASSIDPAGASTDTQYF. CDR3 DNA: TGTGCCAGTAGTATAGATCCAGCGGGGGCTAGCACAGATACGCAGTATTTT.

The CDR3 sequence: CASRTGTGSYEQYF. In DNA, the CDR3 is TGTGCCAGCAGAACCGGGACAGGATCATACGAGCAGTACTTC. V gene TRBV21-1 combines with J gene TRBJ2-7; no check of the table's D call, TRBD1, against the DNA was made. TRBV21-1 is tagged as a pseudogene. The CDR3 extends over 14 amino acids.

The rearrangement uses TRBV30 and TRBJ1-1; D is unresolved. Germline loops: CDR1 GTSNPN, CDR2 SVGIG (reference sequence). Deletions cut 0 bases from V and 5 bases from J, with 10 bases between. CDR3 length: 13 residues. This CDR3 is CAWSVSRWTEAFF. Here the CDR3 DNA reads TGTGCCTGGAGTGTAAGTCGGTGGACTGAAGCTTTCTTT.

The genes are TRBV29-1 and TRBJ2-1, with TRBD1 identical over 8 bases. There are 12 residues in the CDR3. The germline V gene encodes CDR1 SQVTM and CDR2 ANQGSEA. The V segment lost 4 bases and the J segment 5 bases; nucleotides outside the gene matches: 1. This CDR3 is CSVVQGDNEQFF. DNA for the CDR3: TGCAGCGTTGTACAGGGGGACAATGAGCAGTTCTTC.

V and J are TRBV7-8 and TRBJ1-5, with D perhaps matching TRBD1 (5 bases). The ends were cut back, 2 bases at V and 9 bases at J, with 14 bases in the middle. The CDR3 has 14 residues. Germline-derived CDR1 and CDR2 are SGHVS and FQNEAQ. DNA of the CDR3: TGTGCCAGCAGCTTATGGTTAGGGGATACGCCCCAGCATTTT. Translation: CASSLWLGDTPQHF.

The chain has TRBV18 and TRBJ1-4, with D perhaps TRBD1 (5 bases). V lost 4 bases and J 1 base, leaving 22 bases between the germline ends. The CDR3 totals 19 residues. Germline V CDR1 and CDR2: KGHSH, LQKENI. CDR3 bases: TGTGCCAGCTCACTAACCAGGGTCCATGGAATACAAACTAATGAAAAACTGTTTTTT. Its protein product is CASSLTRVHGIQTNEKLFF. Variable domain in full (rest from reference TRBV18 and TRBJ1-4): NAGVMQNPRHLVRRRGQEARLRCSPMKGHSHVYWYRQLPEEGLKFMVYLQKENIIDESGMPKERFSAEFPKEGPSILRIQQVVRGDSAAYFCASSLTRVHGIQTNEKLFFGSGTQLSVL.

The V gene is TRBV9, the J gene TRBJ1-4, with TRBD1 as a possible D gene (6 bases). Per germline, CDR1 SGDLS and CDR2 YYNGEE. V dropped 0 bases and J dropped 0 bases, with 15 bases sitting between them. This CDR3 comprises 18 residues. The CDR3 region is CASSVGLDRYATNEKLFF. As DNA, the CDR3 is TGTGCCAGCAGCGTAGGCTTGGACAGATACGCAACTAATGAAAAACTGTTTTTT. The whole variable domain, filled in from reference TRBV9 and TRBJ1-4, reads DSGVTQTPKHLITATGQRVTLRCSPRSGDLSVYWYQQSLDQGLQFLIQYYNGEERAKGNILERFSAQQFPDLHSELNLSSLELGDSALYFCASSVGLDRYATNEKLFFGSGTQLSVL.

The table lists this clone with a count of one. This chain connects TRBV19 to TRBJ1-4; 7 nucleotides align to TRBD1. Germline lookup yields CDR1 LNHDA and CDR2 SQIVND (reference sequence). The length of the CDR3 is 17 residues. V was clipped by 6 bases and J by 3 bases; unmatched bases: 13. CDR3 nucleotides: TGTGCCAGTAGACAGGTGGGGGGAACAGGGGCTAATGAAAAACTGTTTTTT. Translation gives CASRQVGGTGANEKLFF.

V usage is TRBV5-1 and J usage is TRBJ1-3; no reliable D call. The V and J ends lost 0 bases and 1 base respectively, with 11 bases between them. This CDR3 has 16 amino acids. Germline V lookup: CDR1 SGHRS, CDR2 YFSETQ. The CDR3 DNA reads as TGCGCCAGCAGCTTGGCCGGTCGGGGATCTGGAAACACCATATATTTT. Its protein is CASSLAGRGSGNTIYF.

V gene TRBV30 combines with J gene TRBJ1-1; D gene ambiguous. Germline loops: CDR1 GTSNPN, CDR2 SVGIG (reference sequence). V shed 5 bases and J shed 1 base, with 11 bases lying between them. The CDR3 loop spans 13 amino acids. This CDR3 reads CAWAREGNTEAFF. The CDR3 nucleotides are TGTGCCTGGGCGAGGGAGGGGAACACTGAAGCTTTCTTT. Complete variable domain (other parts from reference TRBV30 and TRBJ1-1): SQTIHQWPATLVQPVGSPLSLECTVEGTSNPNLYWYRQAAGRGLQLLFYSVGIGQISSEVPQNLSASRPQDRQFILSSKKLLLSDSGFYLCAWAREGNTEAFFGQGTRLTVV.